These 10 T cell receptor beta chains were sequenced from one sample in a study of blood T cell repertoires in COVID-19 (dated by TCRdb to about 2020). The library was prepared using the immunoSEQ multiplex PCR assay. What TCRdb holds here is the immuneACCESS table cut down to in-frame rearrangements. Part of the clones is not present; checked against another copy, under half of the missing clones reflect an unresolved V gene, and the others are unexplained. The sample table shows under 45,000 clones, and around 83% are seen once. The ten largest clonotypes hold roughly 45% of the sample. The sample consisted of peripheral blood. These receptors all stem from a man between 60 and 75 years old with active or convalescent COVID-19.

This chain links TRBV28 with TRBJ1-5, with 11 positions matching TRBD1. The CDR3 spans 16 residues. The junction had 12 bases not matched to a gene; V was cut back by 9 bases and J by 5 bases. CDR1 and CDR2 (germline): MDHEN, SYDVKM. The CDR3 bases are TGTGCCAGTCACCACGAGGGACAGGGGGGTTATCAGCCCCAGCATTTT. It is translated as CASHHEGQGGYQPQHF.

J is TRBJ1-5 and V is TRBV2, with a weak D call TRBD1 (6 bases). CDR3 size: 14 residues. Per the germline V gene, CDR1 is SNHLY and CDR2 is FYNNEI. V was pared by 6 bases and J by 7 bases, with 16 bases between. The CDR3 region is CASRPTTGLQPQHF. The CDR3 DNA reads as TGTGCCAGCAGGCCAACCACAGGGTTACAGCCCCAGCATTTT.

The chain has TRBV5-6 and TRBJ2-5; 13 nucleotides agree with TRBD2. CDR3 length: 17 residues. With 3 bases clipped from V and 3 bases from J, the junction kept 8 bases outside the gene matches. Germline V gene sequence: CDR1 SGHDT, CDR2 YYEEEE. The CDR3 region has the DNA TGTGCCAGCAGCTGGCGACTAGCGGGGGGTACCGAAGAGACCCAGTACTTC. Protein: CASSWRLAGGTEETQYF. Based on the CDR3 plus reference TRBV5-6 and TRBJ2-5, the full variable domain is DAGVTQSPTHLIKTRGQQVTLRCSPKSGHDTVSWYQQALGQGPQFIFQYYEEEERQRGNFPDRFSGHQFPNYSSELNVNALLLGDSALYLCASSWRLAGGTEETQYFGPGTRLLVL.

The V gene is TRBV5-6, the J gene TRBJ2-2; tentatively, D is TRBD2 (5 bases). CDR1 and CDR2 from the germline V gene are SGHDT and YYEEEE. V was shortened by 4 bases and J by 6 bases, with 10 bases between the two germline ends. The CDR3 runs to 13 residues. CDR3 sequence reads: CASSRPGAGELFF. DNA of the CDR3: TGTGCCAGCAGCCGACCCGGGGCCGGGGAGCTGTTTTTT.

The genes are TRBV6-5 and TRBJ1-4; no clear D gene. Between the trimmed V and J ends, which lost 3 bases and 0 bases, there was a span of 11 bases. The CDR3 runs to 16 residues. Germline values: CDR1 MNHEY, CDR2 SVGAGI. The CDR3 protein is CASSYTIQTTNEKLFF. DNA of the CDR3: TGTGCCAGCAGTTATACGATACAGACAACTAATGAAAAACTGTTTTTT.

This chain uses TRBV6-5 with TRBJ1-1; 7 positions agree with TRBD1. V shed 8 bases and J 5 bases; nucleotides not matched to a gene: 11. The CDR3 totals 14 residues. Per germline, CDR1 MNHEY and CDR2 SVGAGI. The CDR3 DNA is TGTGCCAGCCGGAGAGAGGGGGCATGGACTGAAGCTTTCTTT. Translated: CASRREGAWTEAFF.

CDR3 DNA: TGCGCCAGCAGCTTGAATCCAGCGGGGGGTGGAGAGACCCAGTACTTC. It is translated as CASSLNPAGGGETQYF. This chain links TRBV5-1 with TRBJ2-5, with 9 bases lining up with TRBD2. The CDR3 is 16 amino acids. Germline assignment: CDR1 SGHRS and CDR2 YFSETQ. The V and J ends lost 1 base and 4 bases, in that order; junction bases with no gene match: 8.

V and J are TRBV5-1 and TRBJ2-5; D is uncertain. From germline, CDR1 is SGHRS and CDR2 YFSETQ. The length of the CDR3 is 12 residues. Trimming removed 7 bases from V and 5 bases from J, with 12 bases in between. The CDR3: CASSFDRETQYF. CDR3 bases: TGCGCCAGCTCGTTCGATCGGGAGACCCAGTACTTC.

J is TRBJ1-2 and V is TRBV5-4; D is possibly TRBD1 (5 bases). The CDR3 length is 16 residues. The germline V and J ends were trimmed by 0 bases and 6 bases, with 18 bases remaining between them. Looked up from germline, CDR1 is SGHNT and CDR2 is YYREEE (reference sequence). Written as DNA, the CDR3 is TGTGCCAGCAGCTTGGGGGGCCCGAGGCAGGATCATGGCTACACCTTC. Its translation: CASSLGGPRQDHGYTF.

This chain uses TRBV5-5 with TRBJ1-2; weak D call: TRBD1 (6 bases). CDR3 length: 14 amino acids. Trimming stripped 0 bases from V and 7 bases from J, with 13 bases between. Germline CDR1 and CDR2: SGHKS and YYEKEE (reference sequence). The CDR3 nucleotides are TGTGCCAGCAGCTTGGGTTCCAGGGGTTTTGGCTACACCTTC. This translates into CASSLGSRGFGYTF.